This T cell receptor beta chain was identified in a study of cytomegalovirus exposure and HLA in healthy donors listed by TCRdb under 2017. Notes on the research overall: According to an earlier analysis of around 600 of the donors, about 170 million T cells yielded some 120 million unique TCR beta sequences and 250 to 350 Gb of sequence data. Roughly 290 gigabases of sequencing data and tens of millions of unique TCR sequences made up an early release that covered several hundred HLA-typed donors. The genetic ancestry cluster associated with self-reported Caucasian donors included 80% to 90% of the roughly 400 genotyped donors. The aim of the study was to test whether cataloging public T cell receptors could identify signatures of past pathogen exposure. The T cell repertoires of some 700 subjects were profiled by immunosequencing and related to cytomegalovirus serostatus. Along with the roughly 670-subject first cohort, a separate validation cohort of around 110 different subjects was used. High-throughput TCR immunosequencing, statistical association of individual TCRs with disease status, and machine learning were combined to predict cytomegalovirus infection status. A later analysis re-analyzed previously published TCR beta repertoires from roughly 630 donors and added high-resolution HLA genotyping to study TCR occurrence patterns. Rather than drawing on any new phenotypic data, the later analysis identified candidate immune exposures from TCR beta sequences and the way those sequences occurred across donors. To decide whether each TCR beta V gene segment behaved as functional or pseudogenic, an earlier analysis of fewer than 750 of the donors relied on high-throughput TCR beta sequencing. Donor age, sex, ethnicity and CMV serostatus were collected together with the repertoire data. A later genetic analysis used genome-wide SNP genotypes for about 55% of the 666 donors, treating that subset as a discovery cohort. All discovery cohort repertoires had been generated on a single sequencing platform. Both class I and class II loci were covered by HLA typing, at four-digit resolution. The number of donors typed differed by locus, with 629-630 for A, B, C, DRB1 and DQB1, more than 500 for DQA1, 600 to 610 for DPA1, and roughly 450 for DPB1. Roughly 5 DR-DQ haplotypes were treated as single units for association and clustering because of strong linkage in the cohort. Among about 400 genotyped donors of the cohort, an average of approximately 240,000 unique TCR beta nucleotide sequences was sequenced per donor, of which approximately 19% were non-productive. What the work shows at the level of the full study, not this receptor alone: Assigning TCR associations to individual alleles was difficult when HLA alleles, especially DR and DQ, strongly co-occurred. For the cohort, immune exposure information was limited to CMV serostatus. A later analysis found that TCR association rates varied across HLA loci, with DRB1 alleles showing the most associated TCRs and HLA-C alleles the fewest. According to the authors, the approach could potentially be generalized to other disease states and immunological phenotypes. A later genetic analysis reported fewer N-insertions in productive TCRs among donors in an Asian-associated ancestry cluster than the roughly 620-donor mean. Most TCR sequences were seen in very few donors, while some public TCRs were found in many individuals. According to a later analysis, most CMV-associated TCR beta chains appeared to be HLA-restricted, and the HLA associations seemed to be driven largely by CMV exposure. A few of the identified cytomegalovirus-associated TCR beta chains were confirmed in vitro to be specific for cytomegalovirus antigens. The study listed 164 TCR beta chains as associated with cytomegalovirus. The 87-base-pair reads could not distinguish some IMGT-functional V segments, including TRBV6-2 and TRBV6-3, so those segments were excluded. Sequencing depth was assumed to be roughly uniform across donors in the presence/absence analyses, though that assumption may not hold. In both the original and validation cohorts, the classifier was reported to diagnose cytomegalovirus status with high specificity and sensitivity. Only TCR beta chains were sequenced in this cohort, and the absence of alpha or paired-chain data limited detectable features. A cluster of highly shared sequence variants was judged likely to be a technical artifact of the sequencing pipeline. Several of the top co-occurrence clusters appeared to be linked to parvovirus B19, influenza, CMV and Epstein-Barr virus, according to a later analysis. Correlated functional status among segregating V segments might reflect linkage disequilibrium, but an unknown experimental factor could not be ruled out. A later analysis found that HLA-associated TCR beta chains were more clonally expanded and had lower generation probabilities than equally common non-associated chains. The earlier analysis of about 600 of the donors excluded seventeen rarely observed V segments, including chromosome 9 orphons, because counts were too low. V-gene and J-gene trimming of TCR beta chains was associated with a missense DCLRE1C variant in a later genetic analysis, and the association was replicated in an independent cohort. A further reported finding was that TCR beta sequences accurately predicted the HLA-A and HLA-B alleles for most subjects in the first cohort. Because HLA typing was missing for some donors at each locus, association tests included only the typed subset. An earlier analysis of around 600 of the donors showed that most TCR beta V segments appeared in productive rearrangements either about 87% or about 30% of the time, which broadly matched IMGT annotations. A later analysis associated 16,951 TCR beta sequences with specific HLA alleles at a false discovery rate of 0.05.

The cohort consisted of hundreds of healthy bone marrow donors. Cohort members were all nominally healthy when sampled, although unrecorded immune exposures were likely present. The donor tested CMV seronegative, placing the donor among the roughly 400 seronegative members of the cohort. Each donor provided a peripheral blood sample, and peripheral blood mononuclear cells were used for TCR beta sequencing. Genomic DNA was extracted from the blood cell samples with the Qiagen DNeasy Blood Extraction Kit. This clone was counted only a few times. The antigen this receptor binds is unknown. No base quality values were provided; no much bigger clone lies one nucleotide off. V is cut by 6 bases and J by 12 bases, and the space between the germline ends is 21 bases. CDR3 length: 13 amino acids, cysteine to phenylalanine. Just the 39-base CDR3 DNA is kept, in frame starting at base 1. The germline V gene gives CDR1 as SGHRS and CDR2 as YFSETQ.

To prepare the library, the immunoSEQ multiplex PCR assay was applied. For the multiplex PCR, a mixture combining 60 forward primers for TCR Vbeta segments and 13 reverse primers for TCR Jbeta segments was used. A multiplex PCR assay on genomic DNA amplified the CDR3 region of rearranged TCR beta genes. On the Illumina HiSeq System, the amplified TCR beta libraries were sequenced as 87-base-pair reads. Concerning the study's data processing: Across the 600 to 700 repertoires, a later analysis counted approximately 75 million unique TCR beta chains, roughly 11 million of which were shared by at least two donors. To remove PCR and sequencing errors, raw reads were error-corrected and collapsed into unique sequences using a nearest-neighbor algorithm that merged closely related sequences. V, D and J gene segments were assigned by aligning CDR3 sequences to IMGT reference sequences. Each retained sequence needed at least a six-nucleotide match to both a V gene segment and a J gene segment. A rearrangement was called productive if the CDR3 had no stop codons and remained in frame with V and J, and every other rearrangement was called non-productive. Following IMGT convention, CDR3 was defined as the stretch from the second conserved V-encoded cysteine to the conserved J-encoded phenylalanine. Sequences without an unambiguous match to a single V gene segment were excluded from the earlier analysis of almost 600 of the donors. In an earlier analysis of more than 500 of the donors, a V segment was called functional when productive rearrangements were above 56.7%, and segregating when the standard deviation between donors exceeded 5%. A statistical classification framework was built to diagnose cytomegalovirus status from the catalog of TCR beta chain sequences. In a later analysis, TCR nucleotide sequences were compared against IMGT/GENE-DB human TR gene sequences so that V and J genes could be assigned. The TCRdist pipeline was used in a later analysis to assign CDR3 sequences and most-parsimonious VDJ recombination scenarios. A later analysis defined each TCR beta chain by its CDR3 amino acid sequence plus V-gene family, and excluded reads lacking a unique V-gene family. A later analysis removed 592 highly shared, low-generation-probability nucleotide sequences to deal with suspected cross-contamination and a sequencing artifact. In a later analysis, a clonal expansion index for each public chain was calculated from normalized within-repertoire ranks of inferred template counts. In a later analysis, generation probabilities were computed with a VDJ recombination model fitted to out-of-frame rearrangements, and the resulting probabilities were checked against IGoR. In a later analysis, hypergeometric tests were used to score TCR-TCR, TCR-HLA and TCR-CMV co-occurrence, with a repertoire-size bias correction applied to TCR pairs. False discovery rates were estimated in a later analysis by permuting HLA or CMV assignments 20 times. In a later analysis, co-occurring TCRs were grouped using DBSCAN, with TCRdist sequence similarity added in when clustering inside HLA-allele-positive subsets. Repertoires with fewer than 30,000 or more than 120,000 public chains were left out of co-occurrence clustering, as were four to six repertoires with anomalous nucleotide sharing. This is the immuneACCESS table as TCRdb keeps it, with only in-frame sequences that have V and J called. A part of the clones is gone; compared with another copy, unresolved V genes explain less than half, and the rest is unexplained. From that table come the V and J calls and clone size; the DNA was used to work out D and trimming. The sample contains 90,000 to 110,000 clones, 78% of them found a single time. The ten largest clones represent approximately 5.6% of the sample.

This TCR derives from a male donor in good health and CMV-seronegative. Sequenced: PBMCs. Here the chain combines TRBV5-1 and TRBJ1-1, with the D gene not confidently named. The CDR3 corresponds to CASTIAGEERTFF. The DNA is TGCGCCAGCACTATCGCCGGGGAAGAAAGGACTTTCTTT.